This TCR beta chain was profiled in a study of beta chain features in type 1 diabetes. Turning to the study itself: Patients did not differ from healthy donors in age, gender or cell yield.

Study-level points and caveats: Whether HLA type affects TCRB rearrangement stayed undetermined in the present work.

Since all of the isolated RNA was reverse transcribed, expressed TCRB transcripts were what got sequenced. The table came from immunoSEQ multiplex PCR; TCRdb's copy has only in-frame clones and leaves some out. The repertoire includes a few hundred thousand clones, about 19% of them detected once, and approximately 0.041% sits in the top ten. With regard to this clone: The antigen remains unidentified.

Germline CDR1 and CDR2: SGHVT and SQSDAQ. Trimming stripped 0 bases from V and 8 bases from J, with 11 bases between. The CDR3 covers 14 residues. This TCR was recovered from a woman aged 18-29 years in good health. V is TRBV7-4 and J is TRBJ2-1, with D tentatively TRBD2 (7 bases). The material sequenced was naive CD4+ T cells from blood. In DNA form, the CDR3 reads TGTGCCAGCAGCTTAGCCAAGGGGGGGGATGAGCAGTTCTTC. Its translation: CASSLAKGGDEQFF.